This T cell receptor beta chain stems from a study of blood T cell repertoires in COVID-19. The assay was immunoSEQ multiplex PCR, and TCRdb's table has in-frame clones only and misses some. This repertoire shows tens of thousands of clones, roughly four fifths found once; its top ten account for about 10%. Trimming cost V 4 bases and J 4 bases, with 16 bases left between them. Germline loops: CDR1 SQVTM, CDR2 ANQGSEA. The length of the CDR3 is 14 residues. The genes are TRBV29-1 and TRBJ1-2; D is undetermined. This clonotype was sampled from a man in his fifties or sixties with COVID-19, enrolled during active disease. The sample consisted of peripheral blood. The CDR3 sequence is CSVAAPSTSYGYTF. DNA of the CDR3: TGCAGCGTTGCGGCACCGTCGACTTCCTATGGCTACACCTTC.